Listed here is a single T cell receptor beta chain. Its cognate antigen has yet to be identified. No quality values exist for individual bases; no much larger clone is one base distant. This specimen belongs to a study of OX40 agonist ivuxolimab in advanced cancers. Study-wide context: Ivuxolimab was an agonistic, fully human IgG2 monoclonal antibody directed against OX40 (CD134), a costimulatory receptor. Intravenous ivuxolimab was administered to patients every 2 weeks at six dose levels: 0.01, 0.1, 0.3, 1.5, 3 and 10 mg/kg. Among the roughly 52 dose-escalation patients, about 19 had hepatocellular carcinoma, 15 or so melanoma, 9 renal cell carcinoma and 9 head and neck cancer. A male proportion of around 80% and a mean age of 60 years, ranging from about 23 to 90, were recorded for the dose-escalation cohort. Prior anti-PD-1, anti-PD-L1 or anti-CTLA-4 therapy was permitted, and 35% to 40% of dose-escalation patients had received checkpoint inhibitors. Partial responses occurred in three dose-escalation patients, of whom one had hepatocellular carcinoma and two had cutaneous melanoma. Peripheral TCRbeta sequencing aimed to test whether ivuxolimab altered TCR sequence diversity and caused clonal T-cell expansion. The paper covers the monotherapy dose-escalation part of the phase I ivuxolimab trial, which included N ≈ 50 patients. Overall study outcomes, separate from this receptor: At doses of 0.1 to 3.0 mg/kg, clonal expansion of both CD4+ and CD8+ T cells in blood was seen between baseline and week 6. After ivuxolimab, expanded clones were on average more numerous among CD8+ T cells than among CD4+ T cells. In the 0.1-3.0 mg/kg groups, partial responders had among the lowest normalized peripheral clonal expansion, particularly in CD8+ T cells. Low levels of normalized T-cell clonal expansion were also seen in some patients who did not respond. Which antigens the clonally expanded peripheral T cells were specific for was not determined.

To sequence the TCRbeta CDR3 region, genomic DNA was isolated from the sorted cells. TCRbeta CDR3 regions were sequenced using the immunoSEQ Assay. TCRdb carries this immuneACCESS record with in-frame sequences only. Its versions omit some clonotypes, under half of them owing to an unresolved V gene in the studies checked, with the rest unexplained. Counted in this sample were approximately 66,000 clones; about 85% of them appeared once. The ten largest clones take up 0.83% of the sample. Patients with autoimmune disease history or receiving systemic immunosuppression were excluded from the trial. In every dose cohort, peripheral blood was drawn for TCR sequencing at baseline, cycle 4 day 1, and cycle 7 day 1. The samples were drawn from a first-in-human, open-label, multicenter phase I dose-escalation trial of ivuxolimab. The trial enrolled adults with locally advanced or metastatic head and neck squamous cell, hepatocellular, melanoma or renal cell carcinoma. Before TCR sequencing, CD4+ and CD8+ T cells were separately sorted from peripheral blood.

Spanning cysteine to phenylalanine, the CDR3 consists of 16 amino acids. The DNA shown is the 48-base CDR3, in frame from base 1. Via the germline V gene, CDR1 is KGHSH and CDR2 LQKENI. Compared with germline, V lacks 3 bases and J lacks 8 bases; bases without a gene match: 15. The chain links TRBV18 with TRBJ1-2; 7 bases in the middle match TRBD1. The sequencing here drew on CD4+ or CD8+ T cells sorted from blood, taken in a trial of the OX40 agonist ivuxolimab. The receptor's source is an adult with an advanced solid tumor such as melanoma, head and neck, liver or kidney cancer. The CDR3 in this case is CASSPSREPGGEGYTF. The base sequence is TGTGCCAGCTCACCCAGTCGCGAGCCAGGGGGTGAGGGCTACACCTTC.